This T cell receptor beta chain was obtained from a study of blood T cell repertoires in COVID-19. The CDR3 has 13 residues. V lost 10 bases to trimming and J lost 2 bases, with 14 bases between them. Repertoires were generated with immunoSEQ multiplex PCR, while TCRdb's copy carries only in-frame clones and drops some. The table lists approximately 170,000 clones, 85% to 90% of them singletons. The sequence was obtained from a woman older than 75 in a cohort sampled during active or convalescent COVID-19. V gene TRBV12-3 or TRBV12-4 combines with J gene TRBJ1-2, with D tentatively TRBD1 (5 bases). Material for sequencing was peripheral blood. CDR3 bases: TGTGCCACGACGGGGGACGGGAACTATGGCTACACCTTC. Translated, it gives CATTGDGNYGYTF.